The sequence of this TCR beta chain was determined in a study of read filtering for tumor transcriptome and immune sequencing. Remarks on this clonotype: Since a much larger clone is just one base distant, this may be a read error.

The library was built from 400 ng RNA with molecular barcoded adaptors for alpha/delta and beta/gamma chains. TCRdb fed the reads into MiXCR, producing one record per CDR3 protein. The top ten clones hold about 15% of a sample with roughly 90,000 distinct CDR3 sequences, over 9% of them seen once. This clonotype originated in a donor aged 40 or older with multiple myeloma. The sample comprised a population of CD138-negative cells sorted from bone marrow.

CDR3 amino acids: CANSLGTGLTTEAFF. The DNA of the CDR3 is TGTGCCAACAGCTTGGGGACAGGGTTAACCACTGAAGCTTTCTTT. This chain connects TRBV7-9 to TRBJ1-1; 9 bases line up with TRBD1. Germline values: CDR1 SEHNR, CDR2 FQNEAQ (reference sequence). The CDR3 sequence is 15 residues long. The variable domain in full, completed from reference TRBV7-9 and TRBJ1-1, reads DTGVSQNPRHKITKRGQNVTFRCDPISEHNRLYWYRQTLGQGPEFLTYFQNEAQLEKSRLLSDRFSAERPKGSFSTLEIQRTEQGDSAMYLCANSLGTGLTTEAFFGQGTRLTVV.